This T cell receptor beta chain emerged from a study of T cell changes during pregnancy in multiple sclerosis. The CDR3 runs to 13 residues. V gave up 5 bases and J gave up 0 bases, with 7 bases separating them. The germline V gene has CDR1 SNHLY and CDR2 FYNNEI. The table came from immunoSEQ multiplex PCR; TCRdb's copy has only in-frame clones and leaves some out. The sample includes about 130,000 clones, approximately 96% seen only once; the top ten take roughly 0.44%. The material sequenced was peripheral blood, taken after pregnancy. The receptor comes from a female donor with multiple sclerosis, enrolled in a pregnancy study. The J gene is TRBJ1-2, the V gene TRBV2; D uncertain. CDR3 sequence reads: CASSTVTNYGYTF. CDR3 nucleotide sequence: TGTGCCAGCAGTACGGTTACTAACTATGGCTACACCTTC.